This passage covers 20 T cell receptor beta chains from one sample sequenced in a study of shared clonotypes between healthy human individuals. The protocol was immunoSEQ multiplex PCR, while the TCRdb copy is restricted to in-frame clones and leaves out a portion. This table has about 510,000 clones, approximately 95% appearing once. The sample consisted of naive CD4+ T cells sorted from blood. Subset given: CD45RA+ positively selected. The receptors stem from a woman under 40 in good health.

This chain joins TRBV7-3 and TRBJ2-2; 7 positions match TRBD1. Trimming took 5 bases from V and 2 from J; bases not matched to a gene: 8. Germline-derived CDR1 and CDR2 are SGHTA and FQGTGA. The CDR3 has 16 amino acids. The CDR3 region has the DNA TGTGCCAGCAGCCGAGGGGGCCCGGGAAACACCGGGGAGCTGTTTTTT. Translation gives CASSRGGPGNTGELFF.

Concerning this clone itself: The same CDR3 arises from other DNA sequences in this sample as well. V usage is TRBV7-9 and J usage is TRBJ2-7; D unresolved. Trimming cost V 5 bases and J 2 bases, with 7 bases left between them. Per the germline V gene, CDR1 is SEHNR and CDR2 is FQNEAQ (reference sequence). The CDR3 has 12 amino acids. The CDR3 DNA follows: TGTGCCAGCAGCGTATCCCCCTACGAGCAGTACTTC. It codes for CASSVSPYEQYF.

V gene TRBV2 combines with J gene TRBJ1-5, with a weak D call TRBD1 (5 bases). Germline-derived CDR1 and CDR2 are SNHLY and FYNNEI. CDR3 length equals 13 residues. Between the trimmed V and J ends, which lost 2 bases and 5 bases, there was a span of 7 bases. The CDR3 region is CASSERDYQPQHF. The CDR3 nucleotides read TGTGCCAGCAGTGAAAGGGACTATCAGCCCCAGCATTTT.

This clone was found once. The chain couples TRBV9 to TRBJ1-2; 8 bases align to TRBD1. This CDR3 is 14 amino acids long. In germline, CDR1 is SGDLS, CDR2 YYNGEE. Unmatched junction bases numbered 4, after V lost 0 bases and J lost 6 bases. Here the CDR3 reads CASSVGGTGDGYTF. In DNA form, the CDR3 reads TGTGCCAGCAGCGTAGGGGGGACAGGAGATGGCTACACCTTC.

This chain links TRBV7-9 with TRBJ1-4; no firm D call. Trimming removed 5 bases from V and 2 bases from J, with 18 bases in between. Per the germline V gene, CDR1 is SEHNR and CDR2 is FQNEAQ (reference sequence). The CDR3 loop spans 17 amino acids. CDR3 DNA: TGTGCCAGCAGCCGTCCGGGCCGGACGGAGACTAATGAAAAACTGTTTTTT. It codes for CASSRPGRTETNEKLFF.

The gene calls are TRBV21-1 and TRBJ2-1. TRBV21-1 is a listed pseudogene. The CDR3 is 17 amino acids. The CDR3 DNA follows: TGTGCCAGCAGCAAAATCATCGGGCGGAGCTCCTACAATGAGCAGTTCTTC. This encodes CASSKIIGRSSYNEQFF.

V gene TRBV21-1 combines with J gene TRBJ2-3. TRBV21-1 is a documented pseudogene. CDR3 length equals 19 residues. CDR3 sequence (DNA): TGTGCCAGCAGCAAAGTCCCCCCCTTCGGACGGCCTAGCACAGATACGCAGTATTTT. This sequence encodes CASSKVPPFGRPSTDTQYF.

The J gene is TRBJ1-1, the V gene TRBV18, with D unclear. Germline V CDR1 and CDR2: KGHSH, LQKENI. The CDR3 runs to 13 residues. V was pared by 2 bases and J by 4 bases, with 8 bases between. The CDR3, as DNA: TGTGCCAGCTCACCAGGACCGTCCACTGAAGCTTTCTTT. Protein: CASSPGPSTEAFF.

The rearrangement joins TRBV21-1 to TRBJ2-7; TRBD2 is the table's D call, not checked against the DNA. TRBV21-1 is recorded as a pseudogene. The CDR3 sequence is 16 residues long. CDR3 residues: CASSKESSGPYYEQYF. The CDR3 nucleotides are TGTGCCAGCAGCAAAGAGTCTAGCGGGCCCTACTACGAGCAGTACTTC.

In its sample, this clone was seen a few times. V and J are TRBV7-9 and TRBJ1-3; D call uncertain. This CDR3 has 14 amino acids. CDR1 and CDR2 from the germline V gene are SEHNR and FQNEAQ (reference sequence). Trimming shortened V by 6 bases and J by 0 bases, and 9 bases separated the two germline ends. In DNA form, the CDR3 reads TGTGCCAGCAGAAAAAGGGACTCTGGAAACACCATATATTTT. It translates to CASRKRDSGNTIYF. Complete variable domain (other parts from reference TRBV7-9 and TRBJ1-3): DTGVSQNPRHKITKRGQNVTFRCDPISEHNRLYWYRQTLGQGPEFLTYFQNEAQLEKSRLLSDRFSAERPKGSFSTLEIQRTEQGDSAMYLCASRKRDSGNTIYFGEGSWLTVV.

The J gene is TRBJ1-5, the V gene TRBV28, with TRBD1 matching over 10 bases. CDR1 is MDHEN and CDR2 is SYDVKM in the germline V gene. The CDR3 has 15 residues. The V gene end was trimmed by 5 bases and the J gene end by 3 bases; junction bases not matched to a gene: 4. CDR3 protein: CASSTGTGVNQPQHF. CDR3 nucleotide sequence: TGTGCCAGCAGTACCGGGACAGGGGTCAATCAGCCCCAGCATTTT.

The CDR3 spells CASSWGAVYEQYF. The CDR3 DNA is TGTGCCAGCAGTTGGGGGGCGGTCTACGAGCAGTACTTC. This chain joins TRBV28 and TRBJ2-7; D could derive from TRBD1 or TRBD2 (6 bases each). With 4 bases removed from V and 3 bases from J, the gap between germline ends came to 10 bases. The length of the CDR3 is 13 residues. Germline V lookup: CDR1 MDHEN, CDR2 SYDVKM.

This chain connects TRBV19 to TRBJ1-5; possible D gene TRBD1, 5 bases. The CDR3 runs 15 residues. V lost 4 bases to trimming and J lost 7 bases, with 17 bases between them. Looked up from germline, CDR1 is LNHDA and CDR2 is SQIVND (reference sequence). The CDR3, as DNA: TGTGCCAGTAGTAGGGCTGGGCAGGGTGGCCAGCCCCAGCATTTT. Encoded protein: CASSRAGQGGQPQHF.

This sequence joins TRBV2 and TRBJ2-7; D gene unclear. The CDR3 contains 14 residues. In germline, CDR1 is SNHLY, CDR2 FYNNEI. Trimming cost V 6 bases and J 6 bases, with 18 bases left between them. The CDR3 DNA follows: TGTGCCAGCAGGGCGGACCAAGGTTTGGCCGAGCAGTACTTC. Protein: CASRADQGLAEQYF.

The V and J genes are TRBV9 and TRBJ2-2; D is perhaps TRBD2 (6 bases). With 4 bases removed from V and 4 bases from J, the gap between germline ends came to 20 bases. There are 17 residues in the CDR3. Germline CDR1 SGDLS, CDR2 YYNGEE. The DNA for the CDR3 is TGTGCCAGCAGCCATCCTACGGGACTGACATCCACCGGGGAGCTGTTTTTT. Amino acids: CASSHPTGLTSTGELFF.

The chain links TRBV19 to TRBJ2-5; TRBD2 matches 8 bases. V trimming: 6 bases; J trimming: 4 bases; junction bases outside the gene matches: 10. CDR3 length equals 15 residues. The germline V gene has CDR1 LNHDA and CDR2 SQIVND (reference sequence). CDR3 sequence reads: CASRPSAGAAETQYF. The CDR3 coding sequence is TGTGCCAGTAGACCTTCAGCGGGAGCCGCAGAGACCCAGTACTTC.

The gene calls are TRBV18 and TRBJ2-7, with D possibly TRBD2 on 5 matching bases. CDR1 KGHSH and CDR2 LQKENI come from the germline V gene. The CDR3 is 14 amino acids. Trimming took off 6 bases at V and 7 bases at J, with 19 bases between the two ends. In nucleotides, the CDR3 is TGTGCCAGCTCTGGACTCAAAACCTCCGGGGAGCAGTACTTC. Translating it yields CASSGLKTSGEQYF.

The gene calls are TRBV28 and TRBJ2-7; 7 positions agree with TRBD1. The CDR3 is 15 residues long. The J segment lost 5 bases and the V segment lost 2 bases, leaving 9 bases of the junction unmatched. Germline loops: CDR1 MDHEN, CDR2 SYDVKM. The CDR3 protein is CASSLPLTGDDEQYF. The CDR3 bases are TGTGCCAGCAGTTTACCCCTCACAGGGGACGACGAGCAGTACTTC.

This clone was counted a single time. In the same sample, other DNA sequences code for this CDR3. The chain carries TRBV19 and TRBJ1-1; no firm D call. V dropped 0 bases and J dropped 11 bases, with 13 bases sitting between them. From germline, CDR1 is LNHDA and CDR2 SQIVND (reference sequence). The CDR3 covers 13 residues. In nucleotides, the CDR3 is TGTGCCAGTAGTATAGATCGGACTGGGGAGGCTTTCTTT. Translation: CASSIDRTGEAFF.

The rearrangement uses TRBV10-3 and TRBJ2-1; 9 nucleotides line up with TRBD2. The CDR3 is made up of 17 amino acids. The J segment lost 7 bases and the V segment lost 0 bases, leaving 10 bases of the junction unmatched. The germline V gene encodes CDR1 ENHRY and CDR2 SYGVKD. CDR3 protein: CAISESILAGFWNEQFF. The CDR3 region has the DNA TGTGCCATCAGTGAGTCGATACTAGCGGGCTTCTGGAATGAGCAGTTCTTC.